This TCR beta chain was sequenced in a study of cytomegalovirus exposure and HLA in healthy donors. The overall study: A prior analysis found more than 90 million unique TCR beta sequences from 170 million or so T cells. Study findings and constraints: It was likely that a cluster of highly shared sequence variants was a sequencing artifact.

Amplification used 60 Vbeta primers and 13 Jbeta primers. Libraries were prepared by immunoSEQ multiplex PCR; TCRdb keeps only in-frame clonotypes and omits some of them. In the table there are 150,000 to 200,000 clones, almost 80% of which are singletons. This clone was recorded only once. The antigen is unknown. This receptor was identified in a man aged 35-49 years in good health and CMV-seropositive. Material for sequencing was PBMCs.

CDR3 DNA sequence: TGCGCCAGCAGCTTGATGGCGGGATTAACCGGGGAGCTGTTTTTT. It translates to CASSLMAGLTGELFF. V usage is TRBV5-1 and J usage is TRBJ2-2; maybe TRBD2 (6 bases). Per the germline V gene, CDR1 is SGHRS and CDR2 is YFSETQ. CDR3 size: 15 residues. Trimming cost V 1 base and J 5 bases, with 12 bases left between them.